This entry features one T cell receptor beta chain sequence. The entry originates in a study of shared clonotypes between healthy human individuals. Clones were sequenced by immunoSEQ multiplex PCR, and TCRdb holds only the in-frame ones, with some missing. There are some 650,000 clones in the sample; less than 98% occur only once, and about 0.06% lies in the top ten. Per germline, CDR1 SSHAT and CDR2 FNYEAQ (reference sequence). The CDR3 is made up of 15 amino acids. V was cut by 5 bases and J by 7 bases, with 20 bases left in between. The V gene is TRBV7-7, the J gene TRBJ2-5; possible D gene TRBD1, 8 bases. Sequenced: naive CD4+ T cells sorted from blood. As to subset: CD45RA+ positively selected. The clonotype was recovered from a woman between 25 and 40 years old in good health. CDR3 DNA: TGTGCCAGCAGCAGAGCCCAGGGGGCGGGGGTGACCCAGTACTTC. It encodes CASSRAQGAGVTQYF.